This entry is about one TCR beta chain. Its antigen is still unknown. There are no base qualities to consult, and no much larger clone falls within one base. The record originates from a study of T cell responses to AZD1222 COVID-19 vaccine (dated by TCRdb to about 2021). With respect to the entire study: AZD1222 recipients with second doses at about 4 weeks or about 12 weeks were pooled, because spike-specific TCR depth and breadth did not differ between schedules. TCR sequencing was performed for fewer than 250 trial participants, of whom approximately 200 were given two doses of AZD1222 and around 25 were given two doses of MenACWY control vaccine. Enrollment into the trials was organized by age into subgroups of 18-55, 56-69 and 70-plus years, and those subgroups contained approximately 150, 30 and 60 TCR-sequenced participants, respectively. Study-wide conclusions, independent of this receptor: Most participants were white British and females outnumbered males, and the authors suggested that clonal diversity may have been underestimated. Reportedly, almost half of the unique spike-specific TCRs recognized epitopes lying outside the regions that are mutated in the B.1.351 and B.1.1.7 variants. Because no samples from the day 14 peak response were available, repertoires could be characterized only after the peak T cell response. After two AZD1222 doses, spike-specific TCR breadth and depth were significantly higher than at day 0 and than in MenACWY recipients. Conclusions about previously exposed vaccinees are limited, since just 6 or 7 AZD1222 recipients were seropositive for SARS-CoV-2 at baseline. In the small 56-69-year group, the increase in depth fell short of significance, most likely because of low power. The whole spike protein was spanned by vaccine-associated CD4 TCRs, and dominant responses were seen in regions 160-218 and 743-854.

The CDR1 and CDR2 encoded by the germline V gene are SGHRS and YFSETQ. V and J lose 0 bases and 10 bases, and a span of 11 bases separates them. Including the terminal cysteine and phenylalanine, the CDR3 comprises 13 residues. Only CDR3 DNA is held: 39 bases, read in frame from base 1. Interpreted using the paper, the time point label stands for: baseline before first vaccination. Samples from vaccinated people were obtained from the UK trials COV001 and COV002, which included a single-blind randomized controlled phase 2/3 trial of AZD1222 (ChAdOx1 nCoV-19) in healthy adults. Trial participant PBMC samples were collected at day 0 and day 28 after the second dose for TCRbeta chain sequencing. The CDR3 regions of human TCRbeta chains were analyzed by immunosequencing. Regarding the original processing steps: TCRs in the repertoires were matched against a reference library of SARS-CoV-2-specific TCRs that had been generated with the MIRA antigen-specificity platform. Breadth was defined as the fraction of unique TCRs that were SARS-CoV-2-associated, and depth was defined as the fraction of total T cells that were SARS-CoV-2-associated. Using the MIRA data, each spike-specific TCR was assigned both to the spike region to which the TCR was reactive and to a CD4 or CD8 class. Log10-transformed breadth and depth values were compared by one-way ANOVA with Sidak's multiple comparisons tests. TCRdb limited this immuneACCESS table to in-frame rearrangements with V and J called. A share of clones is missing; checked studies link under half to unresolved V genes, and the rest is unexplained. Clone size and the V and J calls come from that table; the DNA yielded D and trimming. In this sample the table shows around 95,000 clones, around nine tenths of which occur a single time. In total, the top ten clones hold approximately 16% of the sample.

The sequencing here drew on peripheral blood, taken on day 0 of AZD1222 vaccination. This clonotype was obtained from an adult in good health. This chain is built from TRBV5-1 and TRBJ2-1; the D gene is not confidently resolved. The CDR3 reads as follows: CASSLAIVQEQFF. In nucleotides, the sequence is TGCGCCAGCAGCTTGGCCATTGTCCAGGAGCAGTTCTTC.